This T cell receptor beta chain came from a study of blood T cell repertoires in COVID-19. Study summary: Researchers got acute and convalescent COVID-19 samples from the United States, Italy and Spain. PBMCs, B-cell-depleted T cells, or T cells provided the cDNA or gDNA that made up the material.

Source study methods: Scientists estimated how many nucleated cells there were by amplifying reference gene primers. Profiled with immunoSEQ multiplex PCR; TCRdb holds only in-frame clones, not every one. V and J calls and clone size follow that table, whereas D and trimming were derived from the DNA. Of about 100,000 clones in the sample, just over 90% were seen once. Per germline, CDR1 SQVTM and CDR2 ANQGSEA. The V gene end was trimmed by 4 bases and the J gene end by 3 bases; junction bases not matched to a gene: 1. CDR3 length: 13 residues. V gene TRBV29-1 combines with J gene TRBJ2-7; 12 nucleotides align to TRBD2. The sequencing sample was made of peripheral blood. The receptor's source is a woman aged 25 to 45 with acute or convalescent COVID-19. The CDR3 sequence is CSVGLAGVYEQYF. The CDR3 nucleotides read TGCAGCGTTGGACTAGCGGGAGTCTACGAGCAGTACTTC.